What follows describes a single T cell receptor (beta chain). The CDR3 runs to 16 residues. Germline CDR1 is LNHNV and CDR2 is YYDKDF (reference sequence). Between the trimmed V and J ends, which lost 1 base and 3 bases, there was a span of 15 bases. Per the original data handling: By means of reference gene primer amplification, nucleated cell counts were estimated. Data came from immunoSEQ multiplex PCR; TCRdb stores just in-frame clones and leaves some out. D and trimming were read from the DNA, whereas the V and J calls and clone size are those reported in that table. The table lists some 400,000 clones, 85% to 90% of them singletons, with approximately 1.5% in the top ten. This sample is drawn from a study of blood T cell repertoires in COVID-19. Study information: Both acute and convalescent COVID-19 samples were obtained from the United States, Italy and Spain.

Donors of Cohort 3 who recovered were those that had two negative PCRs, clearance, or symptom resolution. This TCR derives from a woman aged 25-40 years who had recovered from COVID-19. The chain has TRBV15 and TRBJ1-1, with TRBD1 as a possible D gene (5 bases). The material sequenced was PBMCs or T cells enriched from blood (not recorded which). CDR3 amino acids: CATSRVPGGGDTEAFF. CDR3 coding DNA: TGTGCCACCAGCAGAGTCCCGGGCGGGGGGGACACTGAAGCTTTCTTT.